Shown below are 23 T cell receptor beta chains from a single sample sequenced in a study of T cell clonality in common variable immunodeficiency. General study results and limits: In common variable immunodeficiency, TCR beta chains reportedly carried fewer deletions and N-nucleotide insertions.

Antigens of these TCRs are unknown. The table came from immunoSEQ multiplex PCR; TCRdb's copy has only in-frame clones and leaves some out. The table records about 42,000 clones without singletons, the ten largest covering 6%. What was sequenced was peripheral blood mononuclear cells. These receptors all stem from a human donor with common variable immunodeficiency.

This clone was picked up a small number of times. The CDR3: CASSPAGTSGSYEQYF. The sequenced part of the CDR3 DNA is TGTGCCAGCTCACCAGCCGGGACTAGCGGGAGTTACGAG. The rearrangement joins TRBV18 to TRBJ2-7, with 14 bases that match TRBD2. Sequencing ends 3 residues short of the CDR3 end; the germline J gene provides the rest. CDR1 is KGHSH and CDR2 is LQKENI in the germline V gene. The CDR3 length is 16 residues. The junction had 4 bases not matched to a gene; V was cut back by 2 bases and J by 4 bases.

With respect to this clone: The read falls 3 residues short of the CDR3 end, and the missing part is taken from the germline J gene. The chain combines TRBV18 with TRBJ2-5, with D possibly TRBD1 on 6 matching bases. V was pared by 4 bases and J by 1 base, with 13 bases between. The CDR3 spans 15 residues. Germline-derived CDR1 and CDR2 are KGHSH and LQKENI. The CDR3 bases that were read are TGTGCCAGCTCACTTCTGACAGGTCCCCAAGAGACC. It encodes CASSLLTGPQET. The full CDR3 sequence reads CASSLLTGPQETQYF.

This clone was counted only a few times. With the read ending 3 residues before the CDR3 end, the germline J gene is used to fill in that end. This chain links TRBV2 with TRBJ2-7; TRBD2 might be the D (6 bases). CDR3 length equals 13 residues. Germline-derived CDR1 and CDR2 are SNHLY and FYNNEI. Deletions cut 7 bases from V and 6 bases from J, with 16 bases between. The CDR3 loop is CASTQEGYGEQYF. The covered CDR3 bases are TGTGCCAGCACCCAGGAGGGGTACGGCGAG.

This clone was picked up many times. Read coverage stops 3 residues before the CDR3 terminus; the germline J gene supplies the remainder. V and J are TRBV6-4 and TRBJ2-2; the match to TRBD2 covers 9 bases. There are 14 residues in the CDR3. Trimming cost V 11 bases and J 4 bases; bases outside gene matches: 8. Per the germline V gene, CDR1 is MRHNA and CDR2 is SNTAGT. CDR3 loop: CASQREVGTGELFF. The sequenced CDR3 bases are TGTGCCTCCCAGCGGGAGGTCGGCACCGGGGAG.

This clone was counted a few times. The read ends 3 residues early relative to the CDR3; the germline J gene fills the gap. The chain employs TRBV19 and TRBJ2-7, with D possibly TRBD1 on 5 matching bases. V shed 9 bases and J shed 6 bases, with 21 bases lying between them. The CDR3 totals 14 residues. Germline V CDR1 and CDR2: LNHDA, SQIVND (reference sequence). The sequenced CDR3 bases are TGTGCCAGCAATCTTGACAGATCGATCCCCGAG. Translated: CASNLDRSIPE. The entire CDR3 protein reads CASNLDRSIPEQYF.

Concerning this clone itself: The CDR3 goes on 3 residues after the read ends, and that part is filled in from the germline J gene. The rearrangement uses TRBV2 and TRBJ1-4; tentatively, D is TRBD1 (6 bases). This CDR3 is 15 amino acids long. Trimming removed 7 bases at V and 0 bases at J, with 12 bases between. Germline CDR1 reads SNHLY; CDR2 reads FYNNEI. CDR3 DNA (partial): TGTGCCAGCATTGCTGACAGGACAACTAATGAAAAA. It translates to CASIADRTTNEK. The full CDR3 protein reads CASIADRTTNEKLFF.

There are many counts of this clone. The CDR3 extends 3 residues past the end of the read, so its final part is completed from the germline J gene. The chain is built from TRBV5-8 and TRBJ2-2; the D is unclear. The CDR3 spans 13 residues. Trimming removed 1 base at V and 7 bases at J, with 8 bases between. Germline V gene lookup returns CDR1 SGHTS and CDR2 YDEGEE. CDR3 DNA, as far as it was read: TGTGCCAGCAGCTTGTCTTTCGGCGGGGAG. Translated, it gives CASSLSFGGE. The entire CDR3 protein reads CASSLSFGGELFF.

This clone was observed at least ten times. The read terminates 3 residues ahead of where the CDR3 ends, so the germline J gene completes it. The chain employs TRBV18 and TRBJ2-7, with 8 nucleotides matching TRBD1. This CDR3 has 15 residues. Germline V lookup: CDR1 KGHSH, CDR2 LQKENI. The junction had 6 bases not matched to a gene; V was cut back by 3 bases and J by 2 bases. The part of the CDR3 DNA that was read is TGTGCCAGCTCACCGTTGGACAGGGTCACCTACGAG. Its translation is CASSPLDRVTYE. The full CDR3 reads CASSPLDRVTYEQYF.

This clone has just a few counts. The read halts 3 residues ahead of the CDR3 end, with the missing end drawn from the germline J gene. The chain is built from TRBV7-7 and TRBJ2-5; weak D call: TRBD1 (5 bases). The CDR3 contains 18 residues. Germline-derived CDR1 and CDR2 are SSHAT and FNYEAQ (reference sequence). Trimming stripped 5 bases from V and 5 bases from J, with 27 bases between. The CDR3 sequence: CASSTPLGHQTSGETQYF. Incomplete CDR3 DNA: TGTGCCAGCAGCACACCACTTGGACACCAGACCAGTGGGGAGACC.

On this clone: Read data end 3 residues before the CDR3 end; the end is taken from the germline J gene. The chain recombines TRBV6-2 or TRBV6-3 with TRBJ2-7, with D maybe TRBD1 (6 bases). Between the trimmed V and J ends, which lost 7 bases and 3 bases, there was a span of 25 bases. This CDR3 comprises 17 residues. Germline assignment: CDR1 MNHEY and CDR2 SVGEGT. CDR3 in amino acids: CASTNGQSFAGIYEQYF. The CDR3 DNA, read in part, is TGTGCCAGCACAAACGGACAGTCGTTCGCAGGGATCTACGAG.

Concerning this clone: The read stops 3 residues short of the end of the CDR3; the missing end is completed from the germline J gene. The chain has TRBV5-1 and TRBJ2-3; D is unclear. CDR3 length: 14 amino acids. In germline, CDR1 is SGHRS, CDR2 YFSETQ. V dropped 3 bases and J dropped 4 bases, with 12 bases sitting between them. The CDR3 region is CASSWIVGSDTQYF. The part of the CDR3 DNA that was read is TGCGCCAGCAGCTGGATCGTGGGCTCAGATACG.

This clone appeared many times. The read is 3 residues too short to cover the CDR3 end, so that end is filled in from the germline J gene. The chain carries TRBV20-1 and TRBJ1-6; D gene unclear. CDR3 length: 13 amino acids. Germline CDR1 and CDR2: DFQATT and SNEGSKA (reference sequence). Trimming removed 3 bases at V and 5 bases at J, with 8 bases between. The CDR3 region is CSARWRDNSPLHF. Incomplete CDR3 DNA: TGCAGTGCTAGGTGGCGGGATAATTCACCC.

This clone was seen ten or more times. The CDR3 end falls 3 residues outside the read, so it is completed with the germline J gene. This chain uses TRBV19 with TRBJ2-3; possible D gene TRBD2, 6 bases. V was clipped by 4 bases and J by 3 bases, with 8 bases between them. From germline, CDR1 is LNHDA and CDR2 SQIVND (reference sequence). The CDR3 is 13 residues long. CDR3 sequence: CASSTSGTDTQYF. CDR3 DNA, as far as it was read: TGTGCCAGTAGTACAAGCGGGACAGATACG. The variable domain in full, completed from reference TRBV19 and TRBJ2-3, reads DGGITQSPKYLFRKEGQNVTLSCEQNLNHDAMYWYRQDPGQGLRLIYYSQIVNDFQKGDIAEGYSVSREKKESFPLTVTSAQKNPTAFYLCASSTSGTDTQYFGPGTRLTVL.

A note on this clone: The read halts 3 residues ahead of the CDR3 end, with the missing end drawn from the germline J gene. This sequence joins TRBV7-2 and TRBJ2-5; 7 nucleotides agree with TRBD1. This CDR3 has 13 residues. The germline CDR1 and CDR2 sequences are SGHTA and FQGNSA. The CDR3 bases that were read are TGTGCCAGCAGCATCGGGGACAGCTCAACC. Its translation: CASSIGDSST. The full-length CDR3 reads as CASSIGDSSTQYF.

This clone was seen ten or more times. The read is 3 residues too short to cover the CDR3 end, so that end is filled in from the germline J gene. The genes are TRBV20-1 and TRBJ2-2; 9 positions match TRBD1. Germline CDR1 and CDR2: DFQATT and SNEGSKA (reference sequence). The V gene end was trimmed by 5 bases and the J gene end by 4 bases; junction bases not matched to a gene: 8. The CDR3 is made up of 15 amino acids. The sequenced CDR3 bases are TGCAGTGCTCTCGGACAGGGGCGGGGCACCGGGGAG. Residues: CSALGQGRGTGE. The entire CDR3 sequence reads CSALGQGRGTGELFF.

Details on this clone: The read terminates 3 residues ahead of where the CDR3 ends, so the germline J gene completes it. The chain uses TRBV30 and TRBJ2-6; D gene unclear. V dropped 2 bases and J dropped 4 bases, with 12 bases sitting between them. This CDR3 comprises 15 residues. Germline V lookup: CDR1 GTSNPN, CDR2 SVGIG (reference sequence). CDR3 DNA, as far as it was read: TGTGCCTGGAGTCTAAAAACCTCCGGGGCCAACGTC. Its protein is CAWSLKTSGANV. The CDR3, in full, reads CAWSLKTSGANVLTF.

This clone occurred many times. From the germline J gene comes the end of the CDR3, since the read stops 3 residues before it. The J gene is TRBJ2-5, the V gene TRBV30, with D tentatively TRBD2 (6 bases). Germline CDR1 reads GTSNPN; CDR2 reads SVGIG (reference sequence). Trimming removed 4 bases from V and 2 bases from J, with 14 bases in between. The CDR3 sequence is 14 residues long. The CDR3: CAWNVLARQETQYF. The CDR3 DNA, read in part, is TGTGCCTGGAATGTCCTAGCGCGACAAGAGACC.

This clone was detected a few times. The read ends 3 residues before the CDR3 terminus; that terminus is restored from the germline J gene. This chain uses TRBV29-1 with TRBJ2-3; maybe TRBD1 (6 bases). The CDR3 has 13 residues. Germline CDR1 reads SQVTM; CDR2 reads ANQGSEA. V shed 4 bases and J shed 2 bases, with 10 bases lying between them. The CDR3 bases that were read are TGCAGCGTTGGGGCAGGGGACACAGATACG. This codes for CSVGAGDTDT. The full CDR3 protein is CSVGAGDTDTQYF.

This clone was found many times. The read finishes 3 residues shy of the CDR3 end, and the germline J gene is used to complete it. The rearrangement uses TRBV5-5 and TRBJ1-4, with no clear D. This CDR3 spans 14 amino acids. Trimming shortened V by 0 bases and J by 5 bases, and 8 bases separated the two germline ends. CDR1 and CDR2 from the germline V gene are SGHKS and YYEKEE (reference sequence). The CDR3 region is CASSLGGFNEKLFF. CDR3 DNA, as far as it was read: TGTGCCAGCAGCTTGGGCGGGTTCAATGAAAAA.

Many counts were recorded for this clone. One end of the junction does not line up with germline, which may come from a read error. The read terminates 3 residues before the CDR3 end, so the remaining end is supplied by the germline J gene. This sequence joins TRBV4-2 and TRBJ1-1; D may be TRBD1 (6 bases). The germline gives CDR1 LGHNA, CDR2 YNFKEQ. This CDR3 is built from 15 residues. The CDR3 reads CASSQEGGGQTEAFF. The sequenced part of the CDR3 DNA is TGCGCCAGCAGCCAAGAGGGGGGAGGGCAAACTGAA.

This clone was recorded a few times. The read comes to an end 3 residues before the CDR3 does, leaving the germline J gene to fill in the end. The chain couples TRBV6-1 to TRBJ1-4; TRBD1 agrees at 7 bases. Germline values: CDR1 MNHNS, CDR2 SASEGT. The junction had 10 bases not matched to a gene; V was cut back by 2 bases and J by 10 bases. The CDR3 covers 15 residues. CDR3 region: CASSELDQGVGKLFF. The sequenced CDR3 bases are TGTGCCAGCAGTGAATTGGACCAGGGGGTTGGAAAA.

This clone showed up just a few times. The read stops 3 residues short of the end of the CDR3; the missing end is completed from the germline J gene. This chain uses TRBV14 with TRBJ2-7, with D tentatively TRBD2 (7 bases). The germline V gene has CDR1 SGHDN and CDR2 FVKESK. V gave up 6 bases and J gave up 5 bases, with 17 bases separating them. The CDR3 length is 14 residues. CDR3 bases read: TGTGCCAGCAGACCGGCGCGGGGGCTCGACGAG. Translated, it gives CASRPARGLDE. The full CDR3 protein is CASRPARGLDEQYF.

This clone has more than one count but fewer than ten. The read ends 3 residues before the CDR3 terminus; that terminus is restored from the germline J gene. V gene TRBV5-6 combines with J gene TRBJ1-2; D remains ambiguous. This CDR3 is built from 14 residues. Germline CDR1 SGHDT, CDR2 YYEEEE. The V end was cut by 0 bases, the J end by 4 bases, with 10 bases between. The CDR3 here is CASSLGGVIYGYTF. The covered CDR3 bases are TGTGCCAGCAGCTTGGGCGGGGTTATCTATGGC.